This T cell receptor (beta chain) was profiled in a study of blood T cell repertoires in COVID-19. In the study overall: Specimens from acute and convalescent COVID-19 originated in the United States, Italy and Spain. T cells, B-cell-depleted T cells, or PBMCs provided the cDNA or gDNA that served as material.

Original processing methods: Reference gene primer amplification gave estimated nucleated cell counts. The repertoire was sequenced with immunoSEQ multiplex PCR; TCRdb's copy has only in-frame clones and lacks some. The V and J calls and clone size come from that table; D and trimming were worked out from the DNA. The table records 60,000 to 90,000 clones, less than 90% of them present only once. The CDR3 runs 13 residues. V shed 5 bases, J shed 3 bases, and the junction held 3 bases outside the gene matches. CDR1 is LNHDA and CDR2 is SQIVND in the germline V gene (reference sequence). The TCR comes from a human donor in a cohort sampled during active COVID-19. The sequencing input was peripheral blood. The chain joins TRBV19 to TRBJ2-7, with TRBD1 identical over 8 bases. The CDR3 spells CASSAGTGYEQYF. CDR3 sequence (DNA): TGTGCCAGTAGTGCCGGGACAGGCTACGAGCAGTACTTC.